Sequencing of this TCR beta chain was carried out in a study of vaccination effects on CD4 cells after COVID-19. On the study more broadly: Post-vaccine sampling took place a median of 72 days after the second dose.

Antigen-specific CD4+ T cells were expanded (with viral peptide pools) by the ViraFEST assay ahead of sequencing. After around ten days in culture, the CD4+ T cells were isolated. The cohort was immunized with two doses of either the BNT162b2 or mRNA-1273 vaccine. Days 3 and 7 were when half the medium was replaced with IL-2 medium. Regarding this clone: Antigen unknown.

General study results and limits: Healthy vaccine recipients' vaccine-induced clones were almost all SARS-CoV-2 mono-reactive.

Measured with immunoSEQ multiplex PCR; TCRdb has only the in-frame clones, and not every one. There are about 66,000 clones in the sample; approximately 76% occur only once, and about 0.91% lies in the top ten. The germline gives CDR1 MDHEN, CDR2 SYDVKM. The V segment lost 3 bases and the J segment 10 bases; nucleotides outside the gene matches: 6. The CDR3 spans 13 residues. The receptor comes from a human donor who received a COVID-19 vaccine. The sample consisted of CD4+ T cells from PBMCs cultured with HCoV-OC43 spike peptides, taken after COVID-19 vaccination. Subset described: HCoV-OC43 spike overlapping peptide pool stimulation. The chain couples TRBV28 to TRBJ1-1; 9 nucleotides agree with TRBD1. Written as DNA, the CDR3 is TGTGCCAGCAGTTTGGGACAGGGTTTGGTAGCTTTCTTT. The encoded protein is CASSLGQGLVAFF.